This is a list of T cell receptor beta chains from one sample in a study of blood T cell repertoires in COVID-19. The protocol was immunoSEQ multiplex PCR, while the TCRdb copy is restricted to in-frame clones and leaves out a portion. The table shows 150,000 to 200,000 clones, with about 88% occurring only once. The source material was PBMCs or T cells enriched from blood (not recorded which). All receptors come from a woman between 18 and 29 years old who had recovered from COVID-19. Both conserved end residues are part of each CDR3. The order of the fields is J gene, V gene, clone size, CDR3 protein. Size values are once, few and many counts, or a class for expanded clones, and some rows have none.

TRBJ1-2,TRBV6-5,NA,CASRTAYGYTF
TRBJ2-1,TRBV5-1,NA,CASSLGTSGTIEQFF
TRBJ1-1,TRBV5-4,NA,CASTRTGGWNTEAFF
TRBJ1-3,TRBV7-8,NA,CASSYGISGNTIYF
TRBJ2-1,TRBV5-1,NA,CASSSGGGRLAIGYNEQFF
TRBJ1-1,TRBV30,NA,CAWSAGTESLNTEAFF
TRBJ1-2,TRBV30,NA,CAYRDSPNYGYTF
TRBJ1-3,TRBV28,NA,CASSLASSGNTIYF
TRBJ2-1,TRBV9,NA,CASSSAGLVNEQFF
TRBJ2-1,TRBV7-3,NA,CASTPGPSGRNEQFF
TRBJ2-1,TRBV11-3,NA,CASSPGGSYNEQFF
TRBJ2-5,TRBV19,few,CASSWAGGEETQYF
TRBJ2-6,TRBV28,NA,CASSSGERTGANVLTF